These T cell receptor beta chains were read from a single sample in a study of beta chain features in type 1 diabetes. Sequenced by immunoSEQ multiplex PCR; TCRdb stores in-frame clones only, minus some. The repertoire has around 100,000 clones, roughly 28% of them found once; the top ten carry 0.5% to 0.55%. Material: central memory CD4+ T cells from blood. The receptor source for this set is a woman between 18 and 30 years old with type 1 diabetes. Each CDR3 is given with its conserved first and last residue. A D gene is named only where the DNA matches it firmly. Rows give clone size only sometimes, using once, few, many, or a class for an expanded clone.

D	V	size	J	DNA	CDR3
TRBD1	TRBV30	few	TRBJ2-1	TGTGCCTGGACTATCGGTTGGCAGGGGGTTGATGGTGAGCAGTTCTTC	CAWTIGWQGVDGEQFF
NA	TRBV7-8	NA	TRBJ1-2	TGTGCCAGCAGCTTGGCGGGAGCTAACTATGGCTACACCTTC	CASSLAGANYGYTF
TRBD1	TRBV10-3	NA	TRBJ1-1	TGTGCCACCAGGCCTGGACAGGGGGACATGCCTTTCACTGAAGCTTTCTTT	CATRPGQGDMPFTEAFF
NA	TRBV7-6	NA	TRBJ1-5	TGTGCCAGCAGCTTAGAACAGGGCAATCAGCCCCAGCATTTT	CASSLEQGNQPQHF
NA	TRBV19	few	TRBJ2-6	TGTGCCAGTACTATGCGCCCCTCTGGGGCCAACGTCCTGACTTTC	CASTMRPSGANVLTF
TRBD1	TRBV9	NA	TRBJ2-5	TGTGCCAGCAGCATTCGGACAGGGGTCGAGACCCAGTACTTC	CASSIRTGVETQYF
TRBD1	TRBV2	few	TRBJ1-2	TGTGCCAGCAGGGGGACAGGGTCGAACTATGGCTACACCTTC	CASRGTGSNYGYTF
NA	TRBV11-3	NA	TRBJ2-3	TGTGCCAGCAGCCCTGGATCGGGGGCAGATACGCAGTATTTT	CASSPGSGADTQYF
NA	TRBV14	few	TRBJ2-1	TGTGCCAGCAGCCAAAACTACAACAATGAGCAGTTCTTC	CASSQNYNNEQFF
TRBD2	TRBV7-9	many	TRBJ2-7	TGTGCCAGCAGTAATAGCGGGGACGAGCAGTACTTC	CASSNSGDEQYF
TRBD1	TRBV29-1	many	TRBJ2-7	TGCAGCGTTGAAGGGACAGGGTCCAACGAGCAGTACTTC	CSVEGTGSNEQYF
TRBD1	TRBV6-5	NA	TRBJ1-2	TGTGCCAGCGAACCCACAGGGGACTCCTATGGCTACACCTTC	CASEPTGDSYGYTF
NA	TRBV11-3	few	TRBJ2-2	TGTGCCAGCAGCTTAGGTCGCAGTCTAGGCTCCGGGGAGCTGTTTTTT	CASSLGRSLGSGELFF
NA	TRBV28	NA	TRBJ2-7	TGTGCCAGCAGTCGGGGGTGGGTCGAGCAGTACTTC	CASSRGWVEQYF
TRBD2	TRBV19	few	TRBJ2-1	TGTGCCAGTAGCCCCTCGACGGGAGGGGGGGATGAGCAGTTCTTC	CASSPSTGGGDEQFF
TRBD2	TRBV5-8	NA	TRBJ2-7	TGTGCCAGCAGCTTTGGGGAGGGGACTAGCGGAATCTACGAGCAGTACTTC	CASSFGEGTSGIYEQYF
TRBD1	TRBV30	NA	TRBJ2-1	TGTGCCTGGAGTGCGCAGGGGGTTGAGCAGTTCTTC	CAWSAQGVEQFF
TRBD1	TRBV6-6	NA	TRBJ1-4	TGTGCCAGCAGTTCCGGGACAGGGAACGAAAAACTGTTTTTT	CASSSGTGNEKLFF
NA	TRBV25-1	few	TRBJ1-1	TGTGCCAGCCGGTTCCATCCGAGCACTGAAGCTTTCTTT	CASRFHPSTEAFF
NA	TRBV5-1	NA	TRBJ1-1	TGCGCCAGCAGCCCAGGGCGGACTGAAGCTTTCTTT	CASSPGRTEAFF
TRBD1	TRBV28	NA	TRBJ1-2	TGTGCCAGCAGCACCGGACAGGGGCGTAGGGGCTACACCTTC	CASSTGQGRRGYTF
NA	TRBV6-1	few	TRBJ2-2	TGTGCCAGCAGTGACTGGGGAAGCCCCCGAGGGACCGGGGAGCTGTTTTTT	CASSDWGSPRGTGELFF
NA	TRBV20-1	few	TRBJ2-1	TGCAGTGCTAGCCCCCGCGGTGAGCAGTTCTTC	CSASPRGEQFF
TRBD1	TRBV14	NA	TRBJ1-1	TGTGCCAGCAGCACTCAACAGGGGGCGAGCACTGAAGCTTTCTTT	CASSTQQGASTEAFF
TRBD2	TRBV29-1	few	TRBJ2-1	TGCAGCGTTGGAGGGACAGGATACTCAAACCCACTAGCGGGAGCCTACAATGAGCAGTTCTTC	CSVGGTGYSNPLAGAYNEQFF
NA	TRBV11-3	few	TRBJ2-7	TGTGCCAGCAGCTTATCAACAGGGAAAGGGGAGCAGTACTTC	CASSLSTGKGEQYF
NA	TRBV9	NA	TRBJ2-3	TGTGCCAGCAGCACCCCCTACACAGATACGCAGTATTTT	CASSTPYTDTQYF
NA	TRBV7-2	NA	TRBJ2-5	TGTGCCAGCAGCCAACGATCCGGGACAAGACAAGAGACCCAGTACTTC	CASSQRSGTRQETQYF
NA	TRBV7-3	few	TRBJ2-6	TGTGCCAGCAGCTTAAAATTAGTAAGCTCTGGGGCCAACGTCCTGACTTTC	CASSLKLVSSGANVLTF
TRBD1	TRBV7-9	few	TRBJ2-5	TGTGCCAGCAGCCAGGGACAGGGGAAGGAGACCCAGTACTTC	CASSQGQGKETQYF